The T cell receptor beta chain described here comes from a study of T cell repertoires in cytomegalovirus infection. Study summary: The study used recently identified HLA-C-restricted and well-studied HLA-B-restricted CMV epitopes. It can be stated that public TCR beta signatures indicated CMV infection as well as a matching HLA type.

The V gene lost 0 bases and the J gene lost 0 bases, with 17 bases spanning the gap. The CDR3 has 18 residues. Germline lookup yields CDR1 LGHDT and CDR2 YNNKEL (reference sequence). This clonotype was counted a few times. Its antigen is currently unknown. TCRdb reprocessed the reads with MiXCR, giving one entry per CDR3 protein. There are 680,000 or so distinct CDR3 sequences in the sample; approximately 33% occur only once, and roughly 18% lies in the top ten. The TCR originated in a human donor in good health (CMV status not recorded). Some clones in this sample may be carry-over from other donors' samples. Sequenced material: cultured PBMCs, taken from culture after CMV antigen stimulation. The gene calls are TRBV3-1 and TRBJ1-2; D not resolved. The CDR3 DNA sequence: TGTGCCAGCAGCCAAGAGAGTGGAGGATCGAGTTCTAACTATGGCTACACCTTC. The encoded protein is CASSQESGGSSSNYGYTF.